Shown below are 9 T cell receptor beta chains from a single sample sequenced in a study of T cell responses to AZD1222 COVID-19 vaccine. Repertoires were generated with immunoSEQ multiplex PCR, while TCRdb's copy carries only in-frame clones and drops some. This sample has about 60,000 clones, with over 75% found just once. The sequenced sample was peripheral blood, obtained on day 0 of AZD1222 vaccination. The origin of the receptors is an adult in good health.

This chain uses TRBV5-5 with TRBJ1-5; 10 bases fit TRBD1. CDR1 SGHKS and CDR2 YYEKEE come from the germline V gene (reference sequence). The CDR3 extends over 16 amino acids. The V segment lost 3 bases and the J segment 11 bases; nucleotides outside the gene matches: 14. The CDR3 region is CASSSIPGTGVSTQHF. In DNA form, the CDR3 reads TGTGCCAGCAGCTCGATTCCCGGGACAGGGGTCTCGACCCAGCATTTT. Looking up the rest from reference TRBV5-5 and TRBJ1-5 gives the full variable domain: DAGVTQSPTHLIKTRGQQVTLRCSPISGHKSVSWYQQVLGQGPQFIFQYYEKEERGRGNFPDRFSARQFPNYSSELNVNALLLGDSALYLCASSSIPGTGVSTQHFGDGTRLSIL.

The CDR3 loop reads CASIVQGRGTEAFF. Here the CDR3 DNA reads TGTGCCAGTATCGTACAGGGACGCGGCACTGAAGCTTTCTTT. This chain connects TRBV19 to TRBJ1-1; possibly TRBD1 for D (6 bases). V lost 7 bases and J lost 4, with 16 bases in between. The germline gives CDR1 LNHDA, CDR2 SQIVND (reference sequence). This CDR3 spans 14 amino acids.

The gene calls are TRBV19 and TRBJ2-2; no clear D gene. Between the trimmed V and J ends, which lost 6 bases and 0 bases, there was a span of 8 bases. CDR1 is LNHDA, CDR2 SQIVND, per germline (reference sequence). CDR3 length: 14 residues. CDR3 bases: TGTGCCAGTAGCGGAAAATCGAACACCGGGGAGCTGTTTTTT. Translated, it gives CASSGKSNTGELFF.

The chain links TRBV6-6 to TRBJ2-6, with D possibly TRBD1 on 6 matching bases. This CDR3 is 18 amino acids long. V was cut by 5 bases and J by 0 bases, with 17 bases left in between. The germline CDR1 and CDR2 sequences are MNHNY and SVGAGI (reference sequence). The CDR3 DNA reads TGTGCCAGCAGTCCAGAGCAGACAGGACTCTCTGGGGCCAACGTCCTGACTTTC. Protein: CASSPEQTGLSGANVLTF.

J is TRBJ1-4 and V is TRBV6-5; D is possibly TRBD1 (6 bases). The CDR3 is 15 amino acids. The V end lost 6 bases, the J end lost 2 bases, and 13 bases lay between the germline ends. The germline gives CDR1 MNHEY, CDR2 SVGAGI. CDR3 DNA: TGTGCCAGCAGATTCCGACAGGCGACTAATGAAAAACTGTTTTTT. It translates to CASRFRQATNEKLFF.

The V call is TRBV7-9, the J call TRBJ2-1; D is perhaps TRBD2 (7 bases). CDR1 and CDR2 (germline): SEHNR, FQNEAQ (reference sequence). V was cut by 8 bases and J by 10 bases, with 12 bases left in between. This CDR3 contains 11 residues. Written as DNA, the CDR3 is TGTGCCAGCTGGGGGGGCCTGGAGCAGTTCTTC. Its translation: CASWGGLEQFF. The variable domain in full, with the rest retrieved from reference TRBV7-9 and TRBJ2-1, is DTGVSQNPRHKITKRGQNVTFRCDPISEHNRLYWYRQTLGQGPEFLTYFQNEAQLEKSRLLSDRFSAERPKGSFSTLEIQRTEQGDSAMYLCASWGGLEQFFGPGTRLTVL.

This chain uses TRBV19 with TRBJ1-2; maybe TRBD1 (6 bases). CDR3 length: 16 amino acids. Trimming removed 9 bases from V and 0 bases from J, with 20 bases in between. Per germline, CDR1 LNHDA and CDR2 SQIVND (reference sequence). CDR3 amino acids: CASGGKQELANYGYTF. CDR3 DNA sequence: TGTGCCAGCGGGGGCAAGCAGGAATTAGCTAACTATGGCTACACCTTC.

The chain combines TRBV7-9 with TRBJ2-5, with D hard to call. The CDR3 is 12 residues long. Per germline, CDR1 SEHNR and CDR2 FQNEAQ (reference sequence). The ends were cut back, 5 bases at V and 5 bases at J, with 9 bases in the middle. CDR3 coding DNA: TGTGCCAGCAGCGCAACACTGGAGACCCAGTACTTC. Its translation is CASSATLETQYF.

The V and J genes are TRBV6-5 and TRBJ1-2, with D tentatively TRBD1 (5 bases). CDR1 and CDR2 from the germline V gene are MNHEY and SVGAGI. This CDR3 region has 14 residues. With 7 bases removed from V and 8 bases from J, the gap between germline ends came to 20 bases. The chain's CDR3 is CASTPNPAKGGYTF. CDR3 sequence (DNA): TGTGCCAGCACCCCTAATCCCGCAAAGGGGGGCTACACCTTC.